Sequencing of this TCR beta chain was carried out in a study of blood T cell repertoires in COVID-19. Looking at the study overall: Acute and convalescent COVID-19 samples came from the United States, Italy and Spain. Nucleic acid was either cDNA or gDNA, and it came from T cells, B-cell-depleted T cells, or PBMCs.

In the original processing: From reference gene primer amplification, estimates of nucleated cell counts were derived. Using immunoSEQ multiplex PCR, the repertoire was profiled, and TCRdb retains in-frame clones only, with some absent. Clone size and V and J calls were adopted from that table, with D and trimming inferred from the DNA. The sample includes a few hundred thousand clones, about 89% of them seen just once. Residents of approximately 25 US areas, aged roughly 18 to 95 years, made up the participants. The CDR3 loop spans 14 amino acids. J was trimmed by 5 bases and V by 7 bases; bases with no gene match: 4. The germline V gene has CDR1 MGHDK and CDR2 SYGVNS.

Sample: PBMCs or T cells enriched from blood (not recorded which). The chain recombines TRBV25-1 with TRBJ1-4; TRBD1 matches 10 bases. This receptor was identified in a man aged 30 to 39 who had recovered from COVID-19. The CDR3 here is CASNDRGQNEKLFF. The CDR3 region has the DNA TGTGCCAGCAACGACAGGGGGCAGAATGAAAAACTGTTTTTT.